These T cell receptor beta chains were read from a single sample in a study of regulatory T cells. Method: immunoSEQ multiplex PCR; TCRdb's copy keeps in-frame clones and lacks some. The sample consists of about 15,000 clones, more than 65% of them appearing once. Sequencing was performed on conventional CD4+ T cells sorted from blood. These receptor sequences come from a person aged 25 to 40 with CD3G deficiency. Each CDR3 is given with its conserved first and last residue. Size tells how often a clone was seen (once, few, many) or the class of an expanded clone, and some rows leave it out.

TRBV28	TRBJ1-1	-	CASSLPTGTNTEAFF
TRBV28	TRBJ2-2	-	CASSRPPLNTGELFF
TRBV6-1	TRBJ1-2	few	CASSEDDRGYGYTF
TRBV5-1	TRBJ1-1	-	CASSLFQKGTEAFF
TRBV6-1	TRBJ1-2	-	CASRDDRPGGYTF
TRBV19	TRBJ1-2	large	CASTPRGAGYGYTF
TRBV28	TRBJ1-5	few	CASTPGVVRQPQHF
TRBV11-2	TRBJ1-4	-	CASSLEGTTNEKLFF
TRBV5-1	TRBJ2-1	-	CASSLWGNNEQFF
TRBV5-1	-	-	CASSLFAGGRQNEQYF
TRBV28	TRBJ1-2	-	CASSFAGMELNYGYTF
TRBV6-1	-	once	CASNLGTGTYEQYF
TRBV19	TRBJ2-2	-	CASSLRTMAGRTGELFF
TRBV10-1	TRBJ2-4	-	CASGTGKDF
TRBV10-3	TRBJ2-7	-	CAISRAVYEQYF
TRBV6-6	TRBJ1-1	-	CASSTGAGTEAFF
TRBV30	TRBJ1-2	once	CAWRSTRDGYTF
TRBV5-1	TRBJ2-2	-	CASSLGSGMNTGELFF
TRBV28	TRBJ1-2	-	CASSLGGNYGYTF
TRBV28	TRBJ2-7	-	CASSRIVGEQYF
TRBV28	TRBJ2-2	-	CASSFHTGGGSGELFF
TRBV6-5	TRBJ1-1	-	CASHRTGAEAFF
TRBV5-1	TRBJ1-1	once	CASSLAKRGTEAFF
TRBV7-9	TRBJ2-1	-	CASSGERGRSYNEQFF
TRBV19	TRBJ2-1	-	CASSIIQGSQFF
TRBV7-2	TRBJ2-7	-	CASSLDPLEQYF
TRBV6-5	TRBJ2-7	-	CASRLTGDTVYEQYF
TRBV6-1	TRBJ2-5	-	CASSEQETQYF
TRBV28	TRBJ1-2	-	CASWQDYGYTF
TRBV27	TRBJ2-7	-	CASSLQGSAKQYF
TRBV11-2	TRBJ1-4	-	CASSSEGGAWGKLFF
TRBV28	TRBJ1-1	-	CASSGLGQGMNTEAFF
TRBV28	TRBJ2-3	-	CASSPPPGSGAGIADTQYF
TRBV7-9	TRBJ1-1	once	CASAISTEAFF
TRBV4-1	TRBJ2-1	-	CASSQDGGGVKQFF
TRBV19	TRBJ1-2	-	CASSIRTAVPFRGYTF
TRBV20-1	TRBJ1-1	-	CSATQGTEAFF
TRBV7-6	TRBJ2-5	-	CASSLAGHRQETQYF
TRBV7-2	TRBJ2-1	-	CASSLATGRGDEQFF
TRBV19	TRBJ2-2	once	CASSNLQGPPNTGELFF
TRBV7-2	TRBJ1-2	-	CASSLEPGTRIGYGYTF
TRBV28	TRBJ2-5	-	CASSPSLGRETQYF
TRBV13	TRBJ2-7	-	CASSRGPAYEQYF
TRBV5-1	TRBJ1-1	once	CASSLRSDGNTEAFF
TRBV28	TRBJ2-2	-	CASSYRTGAGELFF
TRBV7-2	TRBJ1-1	-	CASSMTARVEAFF
TRBV18	TRBJ2-1	-	CASSSKPDNEQFF
TRBV5-1	TRBJ2-6	once	CASSSQGAHGANVLTF
TRBV6-1	TRBJ1-1	-	CASSEWDRVRTEAFF
TRBV28	TRBJ2-7	-	CASSSPTGKAYEQYF
TRBV18	TRBJ2-5	-	CASSPRTSGKETQYF
TRBV5-1	TRBJ2-3	-	CASSLERIGTGDTQYF